This T cell receptor beta chain was sequenced in a study of Graves' ophthalmopathy and Graves' hyperthyroidism. CDR1 and CDR2 from the germline V gene are SGHDN and FVKESK. CDR3 size: 17 residues. V lost 2 bases and J lost 6, with 22 bases in between. Using RNA transcripts, the TCR beta CDR3 regions were amplified. Investigators did first-round RT-PCR with HTBI primers, then second-round multiplex PCR. TCRdb reprocessed the multiplex PCR reads via MiXCR and lists one record per CDR3 protein. The sample yields over a million distinct CDR3 sequences, about 35% seen once. Orbital computed tomography and thyroid ultrasound, along with TRAb, serum thyroxine and clinical symptoms, underpinned diagnosis.

This TCR came from an adult man with Graves' hyperthyroidism. The chain has TRBV14 and TRBJ1-2; D not certain. Sequencing was carried out using peripheral blood or thyroid tissue (not recorded which). The chain's CDR3 is CASSQTLLGQETDGYTF. CDR3 nucleotide sequence: TGTGCCAGCAGCCAAACCTTACTAGGCCAAGAGACGGATGGCTACACCTTC.